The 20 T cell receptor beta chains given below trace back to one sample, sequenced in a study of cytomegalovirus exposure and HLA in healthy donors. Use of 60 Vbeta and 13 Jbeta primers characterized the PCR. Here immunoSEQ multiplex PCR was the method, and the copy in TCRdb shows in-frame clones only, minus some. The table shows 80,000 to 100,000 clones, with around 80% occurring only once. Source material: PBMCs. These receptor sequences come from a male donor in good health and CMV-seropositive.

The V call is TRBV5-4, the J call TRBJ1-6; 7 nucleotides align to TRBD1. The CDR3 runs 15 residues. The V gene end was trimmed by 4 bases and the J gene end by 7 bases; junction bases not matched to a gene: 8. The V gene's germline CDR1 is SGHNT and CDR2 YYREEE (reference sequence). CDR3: CASSPDRARNSPLHF. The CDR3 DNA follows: TGTGCCAGCAGCCCTGACAGGGCAAGGAATTCACCCCTCCACTTT.

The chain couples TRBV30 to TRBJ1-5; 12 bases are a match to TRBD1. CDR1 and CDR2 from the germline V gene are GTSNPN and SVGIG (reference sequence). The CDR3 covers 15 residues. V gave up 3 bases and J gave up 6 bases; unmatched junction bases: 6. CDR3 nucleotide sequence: TGTGCCTGGAGAAAAGGGACAGGGGGCTTTCAGCCCCAGCATTTT. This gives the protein CAWRKGTGGFQPQHF.

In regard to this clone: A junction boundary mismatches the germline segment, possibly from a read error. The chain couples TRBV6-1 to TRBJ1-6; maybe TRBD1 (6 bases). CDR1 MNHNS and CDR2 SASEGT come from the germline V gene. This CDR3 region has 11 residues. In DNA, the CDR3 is TGTGCCAGCAGGGAAGGACAGACCCTCCACTTT. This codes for CASREGQTLHF.

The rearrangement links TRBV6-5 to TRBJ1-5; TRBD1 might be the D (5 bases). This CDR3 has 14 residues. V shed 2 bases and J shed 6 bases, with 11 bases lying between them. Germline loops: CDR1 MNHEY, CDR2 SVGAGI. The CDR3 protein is CASSYGREGQPQHF. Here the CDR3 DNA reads TGTGCCAGCAGTTACGGCAGGGAGGGTCAGCCCCAGCATTTT.

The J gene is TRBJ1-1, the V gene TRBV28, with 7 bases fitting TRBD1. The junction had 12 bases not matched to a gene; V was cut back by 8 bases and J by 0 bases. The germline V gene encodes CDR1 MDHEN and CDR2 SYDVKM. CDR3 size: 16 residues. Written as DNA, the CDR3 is TGTGCCAGCGACCTCGGGACAGTGGATATGAACACTGAAGCTTTCTTT. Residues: CASDLGTVDMNTEAFF.

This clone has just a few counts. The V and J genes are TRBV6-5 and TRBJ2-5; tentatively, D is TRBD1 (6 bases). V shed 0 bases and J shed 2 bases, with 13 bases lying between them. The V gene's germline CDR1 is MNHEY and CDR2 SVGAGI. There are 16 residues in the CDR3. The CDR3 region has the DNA TGTGCCAGCAGTTACTCGCCCCTTGGACAGCAAGAGACCCAGTACTTC. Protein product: CASSYSPLGQQETQYF.

CDR3 DNA sequence: TGTGCCTGGAGTCCTAGGGCAGGGCATCAGCCCCAGCATTTT. Its translation: CAWSPRAGHQPQHF. The genes are TRBV30 and TRBJ1-5; a possible D gene is TRBD1 (5 bases). This CDR3 is built from 14 residues. CDR1 is GTSNPN, CDR2 SVGIG, per germline (reference sequence). V lost 2 bases and J 5 bases, leaving 13 bases between the germline ends.

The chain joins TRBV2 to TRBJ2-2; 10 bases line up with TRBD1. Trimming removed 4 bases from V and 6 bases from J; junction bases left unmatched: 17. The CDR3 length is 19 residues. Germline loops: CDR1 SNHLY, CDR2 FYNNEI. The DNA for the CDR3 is TGTGCCAGCAGTGTTATGACAGGGGGCGCGGGTGCTAGGTCCGGGGAGCTGTTTTTT. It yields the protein CASSVMTGGAGARSGELFF.

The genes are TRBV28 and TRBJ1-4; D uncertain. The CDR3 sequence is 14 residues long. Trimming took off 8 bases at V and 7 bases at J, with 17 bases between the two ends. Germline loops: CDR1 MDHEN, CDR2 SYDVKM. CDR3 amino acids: CASGVGGRTEKLFF. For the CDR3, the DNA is TGTGCCAGCGGAGTAGGAGGGCGTACTGAAAAACTGTTTTTT. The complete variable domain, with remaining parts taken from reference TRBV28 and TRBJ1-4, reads DVKVTQSSRYLVKRTGEKVFLECVQDMDHENMFWYRQDPGLGLRLIYFSYDVKMKEKGDIPEGYSVSREKKERFSLILESASTNQTSMYLCASGVGGRTEKLFFGSGTQLSVL.

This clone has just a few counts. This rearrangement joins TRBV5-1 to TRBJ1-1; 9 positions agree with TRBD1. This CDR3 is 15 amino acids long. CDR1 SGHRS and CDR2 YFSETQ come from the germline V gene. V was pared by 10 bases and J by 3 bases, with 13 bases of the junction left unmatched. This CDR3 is CASQGVTGGHTEAFF. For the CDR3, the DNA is TGCGCCTCCCAGGGCGTGACAGGGGGACACACTGAAGCTTTCTTT.

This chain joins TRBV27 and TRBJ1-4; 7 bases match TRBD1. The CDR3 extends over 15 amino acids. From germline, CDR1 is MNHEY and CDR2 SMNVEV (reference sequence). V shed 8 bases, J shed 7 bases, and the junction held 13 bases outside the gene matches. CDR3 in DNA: TGTGCCAGCGCCGTGCGGAGACAGGGCGGTGAAAAACTGTTTTTT. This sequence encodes CASAVRRQGGEKLFF.

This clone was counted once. The CDR3 nucleotides are TGTGCCAGCTCTCTCTCGGGTTCCTATAATTCACCCCTCCACTTT. Amino acids: CASSLSGSYNSPLHF. V is TRBV27 and J is TRBJ1-6; no definite D call. The CDR3 extends over 15 amino acids. The germline V gene encodes CDR1 MNHEY and CDR2 SMNVEV (reference sequence). V was clipped by 8 bases and J by 1 base, with 12 bases between them.

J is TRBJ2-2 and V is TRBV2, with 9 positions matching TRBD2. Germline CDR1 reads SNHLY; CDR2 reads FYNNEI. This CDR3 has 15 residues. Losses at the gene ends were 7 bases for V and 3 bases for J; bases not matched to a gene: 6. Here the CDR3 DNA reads TGTGCCAGCAAGAGCGGGGGGTTACACACCGGGGAGCTGTTTTTT. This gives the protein CASKSGGLHTGELFF.

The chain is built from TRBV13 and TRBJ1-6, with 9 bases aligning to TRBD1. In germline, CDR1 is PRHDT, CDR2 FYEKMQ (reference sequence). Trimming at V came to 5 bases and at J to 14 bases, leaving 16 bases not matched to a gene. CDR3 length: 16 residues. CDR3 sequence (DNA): TGTGCCAGCAGCAAGGAGGGACAGGGCTACCCTGATGCCCTCCACTTT. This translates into CASSKEGQGYPDALHF. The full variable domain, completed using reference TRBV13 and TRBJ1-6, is AAGVIQSPRHLIKEKRETATLKCYPIPRHDTVYWYQQGPGQDPQFLISFYEKMQSDKGSIPDRFSAQQFSDYHSELNMSSLELGDSALYFCASSKEGQGYPDALHFGNGTRLTVT.

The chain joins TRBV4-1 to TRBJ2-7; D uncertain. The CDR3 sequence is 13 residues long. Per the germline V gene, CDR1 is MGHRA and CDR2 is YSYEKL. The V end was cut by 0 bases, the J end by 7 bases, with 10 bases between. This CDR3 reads CASSQDLWREQYF. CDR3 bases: TGCGCCAGCAGCCAAGATCTTTGGAGAGAGCAGTACTTC.

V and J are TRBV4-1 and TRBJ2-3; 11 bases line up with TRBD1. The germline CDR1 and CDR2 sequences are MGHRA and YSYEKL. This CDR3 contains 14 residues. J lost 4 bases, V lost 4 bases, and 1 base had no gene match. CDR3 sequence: CASSPGQGADTQYF. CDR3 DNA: TGCGCCAGCAGCCCGGGACAGGGGGCAGATACGCAGTATTTT.

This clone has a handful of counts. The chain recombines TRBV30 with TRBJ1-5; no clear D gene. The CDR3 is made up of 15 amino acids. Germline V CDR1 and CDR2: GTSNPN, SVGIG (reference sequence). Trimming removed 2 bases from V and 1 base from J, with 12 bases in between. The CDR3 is CAWSQRPQSNQPQHF. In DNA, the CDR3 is TGTGCCTGGAGTCAGCGCCCCCAGAGCAATCAGCCCCAGCATTTT.

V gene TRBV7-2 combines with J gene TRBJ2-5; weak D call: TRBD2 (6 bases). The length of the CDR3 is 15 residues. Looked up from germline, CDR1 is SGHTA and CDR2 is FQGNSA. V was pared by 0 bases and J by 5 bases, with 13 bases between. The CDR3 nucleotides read TGTGCCAGCAGCTTAGCCGCCTCCCGGGGGGAGACCCAGTACTTC. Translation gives CASSLAASRGETQYF.

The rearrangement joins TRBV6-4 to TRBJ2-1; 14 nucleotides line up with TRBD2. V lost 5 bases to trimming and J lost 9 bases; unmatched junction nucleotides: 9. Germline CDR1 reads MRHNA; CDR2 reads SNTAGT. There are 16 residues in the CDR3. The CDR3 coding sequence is TGTGCCAGCAGTCGGTTGACTAGCGGGGGGGTATCTGAGCAGTTCTTC. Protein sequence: CASSRLTSGGVSEQFF.

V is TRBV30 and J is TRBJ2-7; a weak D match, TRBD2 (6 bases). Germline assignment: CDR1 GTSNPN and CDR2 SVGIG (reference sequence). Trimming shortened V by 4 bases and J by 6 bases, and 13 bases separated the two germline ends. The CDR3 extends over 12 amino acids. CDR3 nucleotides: TGTGCCTGGAAATCGGGGGAAGGCGAGCAGTACTTC. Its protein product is CAWKSGEGEQYF.